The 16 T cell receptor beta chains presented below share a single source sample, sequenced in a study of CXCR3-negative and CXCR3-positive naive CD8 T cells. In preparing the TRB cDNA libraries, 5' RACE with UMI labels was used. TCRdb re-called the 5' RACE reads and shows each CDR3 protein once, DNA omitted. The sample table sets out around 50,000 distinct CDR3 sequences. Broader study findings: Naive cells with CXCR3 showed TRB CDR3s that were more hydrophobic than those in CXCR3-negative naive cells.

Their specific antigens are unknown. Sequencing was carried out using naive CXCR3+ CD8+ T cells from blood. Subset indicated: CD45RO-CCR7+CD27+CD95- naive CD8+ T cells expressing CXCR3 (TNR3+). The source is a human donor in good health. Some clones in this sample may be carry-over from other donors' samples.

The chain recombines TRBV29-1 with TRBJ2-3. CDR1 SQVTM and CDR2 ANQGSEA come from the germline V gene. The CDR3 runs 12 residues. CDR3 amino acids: CSVEAFTDTQYF.

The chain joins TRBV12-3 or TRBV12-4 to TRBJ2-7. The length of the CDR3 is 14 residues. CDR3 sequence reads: CASSWQERPYEQYF.

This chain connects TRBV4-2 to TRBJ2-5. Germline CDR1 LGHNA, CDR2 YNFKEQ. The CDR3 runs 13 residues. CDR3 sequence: CASSPEPHETQYF.

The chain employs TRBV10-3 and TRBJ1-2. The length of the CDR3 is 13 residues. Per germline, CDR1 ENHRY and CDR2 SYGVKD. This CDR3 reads CAISPTAAYGYTF.

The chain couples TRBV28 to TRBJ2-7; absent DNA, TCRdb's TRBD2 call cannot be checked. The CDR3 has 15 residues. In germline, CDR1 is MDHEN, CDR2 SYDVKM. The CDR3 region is CASSLTRVFPYEQYF. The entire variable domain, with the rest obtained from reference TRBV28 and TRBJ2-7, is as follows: DVKVTQSSRYLVKRTGEKVFLECVQDMDHENMFWYRQDPGLGLRLIYFSYDVKMKEKGDIPEGYSVSREKKERFSLILESASTNQTSMYLCASSLTRVFPYEQYFGPGTRLTVT.

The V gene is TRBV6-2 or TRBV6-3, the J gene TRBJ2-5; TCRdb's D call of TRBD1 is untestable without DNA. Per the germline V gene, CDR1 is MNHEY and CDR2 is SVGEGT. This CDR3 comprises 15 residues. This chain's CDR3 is CASNPRTGHQETQYF.

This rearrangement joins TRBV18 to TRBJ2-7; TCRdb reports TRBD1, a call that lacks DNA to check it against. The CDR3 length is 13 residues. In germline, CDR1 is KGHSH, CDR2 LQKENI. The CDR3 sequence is CASSETGAYEQYF.

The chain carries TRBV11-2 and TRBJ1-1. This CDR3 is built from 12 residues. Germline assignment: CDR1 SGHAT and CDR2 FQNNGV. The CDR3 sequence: CASSWGQREAFF.

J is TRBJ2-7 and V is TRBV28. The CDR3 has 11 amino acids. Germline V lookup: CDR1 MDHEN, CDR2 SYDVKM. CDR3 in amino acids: CASSFADEQYF. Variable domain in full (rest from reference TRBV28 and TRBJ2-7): DVKVTQSSRYLVKRTGEKVFLECVQDMDHENMFWYRQDPGLGLRLIYFSYDVKMKEKGDIPEGYSVSREKKERFSLILESASTNQTSMYLCASSFADEQYFGPGTRLTVT.

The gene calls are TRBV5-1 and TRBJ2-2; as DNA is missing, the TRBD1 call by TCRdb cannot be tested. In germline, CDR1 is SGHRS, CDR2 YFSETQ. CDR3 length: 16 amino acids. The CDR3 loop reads CASSSWTGGSTGELFF.

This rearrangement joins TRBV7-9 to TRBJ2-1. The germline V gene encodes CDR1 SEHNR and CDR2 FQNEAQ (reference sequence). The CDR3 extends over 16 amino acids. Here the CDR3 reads CASSLESGFSYNEQFF.

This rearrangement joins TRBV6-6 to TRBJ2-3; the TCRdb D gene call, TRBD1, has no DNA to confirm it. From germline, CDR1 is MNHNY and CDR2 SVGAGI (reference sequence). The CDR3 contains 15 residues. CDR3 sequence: CASSPDSPGPDTQYF.

The CDR3 region is CAISESGAEAYEQYF. V and J are TRBV10-3 and TRBJ2-7; absent DNA, TCRdb's TRBD1 call cannot be checked. From germline, CDR1 is ENHRY and CDR2 SYGVKD. The length of the CDR3 is 15 residues.

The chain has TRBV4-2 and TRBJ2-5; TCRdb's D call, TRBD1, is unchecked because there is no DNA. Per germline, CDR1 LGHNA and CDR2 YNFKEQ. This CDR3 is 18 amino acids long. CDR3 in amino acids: CASSRHWGTGLDEETQYF.

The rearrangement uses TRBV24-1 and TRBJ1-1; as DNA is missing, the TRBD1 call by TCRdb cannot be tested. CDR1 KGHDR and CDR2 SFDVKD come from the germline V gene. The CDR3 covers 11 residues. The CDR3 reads CATGGSTEAFF.

This CDR3 reads CASMGTGWYEQYF. V and J are TRBV12-3 or TRBV12-4 and TRBJ2-7; TCRdb selects TRBD1, and the lack of DNA leaves this call unchecked. The CDR3 contains 13 residues.